Below, one T cell receptor beta chain is given with its context. Its target is unknown. The record originates from a study of PD-1 blockade in classical Hodgkin lymphoma. V was shortened by 7 bases and J by 0 bases, with 9 bases between the two germline ends. Germline lookup yields CDR1 MNHNS and CDR2 SASEGT. This CDR3 has 13 residues. General observations from the study: The causes of the repertoire differences, possibly disease activity or prior therapy, remain undefined. A significant rise in TCR diversity by C4D1 was seen for CD4+ but not CD8+ cells.

The patients all showed relapse after autologous stem cell transplantation, while their brentuximab vedotin exposure varied. Assay: immunoSEQ multiplex PCR; the TCRdb copy retains only in-frame clones and omits some. The data contain around 70,000 clones, over 55% of them singletons. The source was peripheral blood mononuclear cells (PBMCs), collected before the second cycle of nivolumab. The TCR originated in a human donor with classical Hodgkin lymphoma. V is TRBV6-1 and J is TRBJ1-1, with D uncertain. In DNA, the CDR3 is TGTGCCAGCAAATTACATATGAACACTGAAGCTTTCTTT. It specifies CASKLHMNTEAFF.